The T cell receptor beta chain described here comes from a study of blood T cell repertoires in COVID-19. Only in-frame clones appear in the TCRdb table, and some are missing; sequencing was by immunoSEQ multiplex PCR. This table has roughly 250,000 clones, 70% to 90% appearing once. Participants came from under 30 US areas, aged roughly 18 to 89 years. V trimming: 4 bases; J trimming: 1 base; junction bases outside the gene matches: 11. The CDR3 consists of 18 residues. The sample taken for sequencing was PBMCs or T cells enriched from blood (not recorded which). This TCR derives from a woman under 40 who had recovered from COVID-19. V and J are TRBV23-1 and TRBJ1-5; 9 nucleotides line up with TRBD1. TRBV23-1 is placed among ORFs of uncertain function. CDR3 in DNA: TGCGCCAGCAGTCCCTCAAGGGACAGGGAGCCCAGCAATCAGCCCCAGCATTTT. Protein product: CASSPSRDREPSNQPQHF.